Below, one T cell receptor beta chain is given with its context. Its specificity is unknown. With 1 base removed from V and 4 bases from J, the gap between germline ends came to 17 bases. Germline values: CDR1 MGHRA, CDR2 YSYEKL. The CDR3 sequence is 16 residues long. This entry comes from a study of shared clonotypes between healthy human individuals. Whole-study findings and limits: Deeper or shallower sequencing was expected to change how clonotypes are shared among donors. Among the subsets, naive ones generally showed larger estimated richness than memory ones.

Healthy and HIV-negative, the adult donors had no recent acute infections or vaccinations. Clones were sequenced by immunoSEQ multiplex PCR, and TCRdb holds only the in-frame ones, with some missing. The sample has some 2,500,000 clones, just under 95% seen once; the top ten hold 0.3% to 0.4%. The chain has TRBV4-1 and TRBJ2-7, with a possible D match to TRBD2 (7 bases). The sequenced material came from naive CD4+ T cells from PBMCs. Subset noted: CD45RA+ positively selected. The clonotype originates from a man in his late teens or twenties in good health. Some clones in this sample may be carry-over from other donors' samples. The CDR3 sequence: CASSQAGGGSRYEQYF. The CDR3 DNA reads TGCGCCAGCAGCCAAGCGGGGGGCGGGAGTAGGTACGAGCAGTACTTC.